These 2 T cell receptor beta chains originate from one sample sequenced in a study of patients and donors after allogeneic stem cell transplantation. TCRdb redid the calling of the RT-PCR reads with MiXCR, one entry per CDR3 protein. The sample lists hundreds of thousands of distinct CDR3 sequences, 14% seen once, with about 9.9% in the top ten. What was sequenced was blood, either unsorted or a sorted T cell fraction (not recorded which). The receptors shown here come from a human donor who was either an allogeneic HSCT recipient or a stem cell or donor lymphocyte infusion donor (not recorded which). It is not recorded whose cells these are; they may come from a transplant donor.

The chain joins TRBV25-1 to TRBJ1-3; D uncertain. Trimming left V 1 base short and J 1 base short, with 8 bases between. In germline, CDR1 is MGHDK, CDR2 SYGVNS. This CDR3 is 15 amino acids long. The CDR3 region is CASSELVVSGNTIYF. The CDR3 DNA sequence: TGTGCCAGCAGTGAATTGGTGGTATCTGGAAACACCATATATTTT. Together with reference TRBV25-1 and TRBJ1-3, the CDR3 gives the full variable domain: EADIYQTPRYLVIGTGKKITLECSQTMGHDKMYWYQQDPGMELHLIHYSYGVNSTEKGDLSSESTVSRIRTEHFPLTLESARPSHTSQYLCASSELVVSGNTIYFGEGSWLTVV.

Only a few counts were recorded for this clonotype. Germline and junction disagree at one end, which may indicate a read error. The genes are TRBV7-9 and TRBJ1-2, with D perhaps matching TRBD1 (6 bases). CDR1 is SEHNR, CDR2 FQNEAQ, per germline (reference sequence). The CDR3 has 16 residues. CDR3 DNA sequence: TGTGCCAGCATCTTATCGGAACCGGCGGGGGCCTATGGCTACACCTTC. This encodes CASILSEPAGAYGYTF.